Reported below is one T cell receptor beta chain. Germline lookup yields CDR1 LNHNV and CDR2 YYDKDF (reference sequence). Germline trimming cut 4 bases from V and 5 bases from J; bases unmatched to any gene: 9. This CDR3 is 16 amino acids long. The sample originates from a study of blood T cell repertoires in COVID-19. The repertoire was sequenced with immunoSEQ multiplex PCR; TCRdb's copy has only in-frame clones and lacks some. Altogether about 200,000 clones are present, around 81% being singletons, with the ten largest covering around 5.8%. The sample was peripheral blood. The chain combines TRBV15 with TRBJ2-1; TRBD2 agrees at 9 bases. This sequence originates from a woman aged 70-85 years with acute or convalescent COVID-19. CDR3 nucleotide sequence: TGTGCCACCAGCATTGGGCGGGAGGGTCGAAACAATGAGCAGTTCTTC. It encodes CATSIGREGRNNEQFF.